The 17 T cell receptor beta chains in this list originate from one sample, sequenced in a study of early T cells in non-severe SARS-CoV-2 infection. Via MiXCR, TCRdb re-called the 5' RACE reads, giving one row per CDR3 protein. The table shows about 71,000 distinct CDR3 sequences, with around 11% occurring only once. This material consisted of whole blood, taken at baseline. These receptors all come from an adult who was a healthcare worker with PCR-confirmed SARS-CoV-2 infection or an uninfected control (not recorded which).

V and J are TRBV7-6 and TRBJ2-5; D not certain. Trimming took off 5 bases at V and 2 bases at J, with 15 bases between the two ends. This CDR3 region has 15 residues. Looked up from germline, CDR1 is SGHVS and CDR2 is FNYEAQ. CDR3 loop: CASSPDLGLQETQYF. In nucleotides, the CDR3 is TGTGCCAGCAGCCCGGATCTAGGCCTTCAAGAGACCCAGTACTTC.

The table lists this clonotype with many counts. The CDR3 protein is CASSWGEATNEKLFF. The CDR3 DNA is TGTGCCAGCAGCTGGGGAGAGGCAACTAATGAAAAACTGTTTTTT. The chain combines TRBV7-9 with TRBJ1-4; D remains ambiguous. CDR3 length: 15 amino acids. V lost 4 bases to trimming and J lost 0 bases, with 9 bases between them. Looked up from germline, CDR1 is SEHNR and CDR2 is FQNEAQ (reference sequence).

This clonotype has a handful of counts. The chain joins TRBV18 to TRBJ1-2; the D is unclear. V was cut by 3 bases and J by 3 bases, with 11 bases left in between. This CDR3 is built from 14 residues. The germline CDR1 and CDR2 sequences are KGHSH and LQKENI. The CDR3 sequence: CASSPEKIYYGYTF. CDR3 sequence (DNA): TGTGCCAGCTCACCGGAGAAAATCTACTATGGCTACACCTTC.

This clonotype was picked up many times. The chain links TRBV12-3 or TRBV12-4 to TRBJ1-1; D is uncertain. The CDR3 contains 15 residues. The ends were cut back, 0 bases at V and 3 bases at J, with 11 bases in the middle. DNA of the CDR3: TGTGCCAGCAGTTTAGCGCGGAGCGGATACACTGAAGCTTTCTTT. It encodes CASSLARSGYTEAFF.

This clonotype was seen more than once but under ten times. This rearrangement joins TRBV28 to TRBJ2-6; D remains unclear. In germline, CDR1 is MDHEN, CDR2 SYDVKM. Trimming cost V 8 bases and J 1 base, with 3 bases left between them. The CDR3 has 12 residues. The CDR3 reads CASLSGANVLTF. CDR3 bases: TGTGCCAGCCTGTCTGGGGCCAACGTCCTGACTTTC.

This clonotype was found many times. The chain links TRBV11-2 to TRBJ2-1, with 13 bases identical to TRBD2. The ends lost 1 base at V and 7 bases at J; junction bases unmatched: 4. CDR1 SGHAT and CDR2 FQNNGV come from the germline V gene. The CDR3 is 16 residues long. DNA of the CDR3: TGTGCCAGCAGCTTAGCACTAGCGGGGGGGTATAATGAGCAGTTCTTC. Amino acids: CASSLALAGGYNEQFF.

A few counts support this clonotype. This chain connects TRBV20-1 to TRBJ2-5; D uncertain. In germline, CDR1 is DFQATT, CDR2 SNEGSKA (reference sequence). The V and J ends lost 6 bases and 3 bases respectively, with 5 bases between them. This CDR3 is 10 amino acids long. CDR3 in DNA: TGCAGTGCCGGTAAAGAGACCCAGTACTTC. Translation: CSAGKETQYF.

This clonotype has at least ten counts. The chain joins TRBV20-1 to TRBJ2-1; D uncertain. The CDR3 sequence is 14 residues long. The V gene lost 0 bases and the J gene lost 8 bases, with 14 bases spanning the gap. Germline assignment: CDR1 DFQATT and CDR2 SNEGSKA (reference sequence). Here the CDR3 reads CSARDQAPSDEQFF. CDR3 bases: TGCAGTGCTAGAGATCAAGCGCCCAGCGATGAGCAGTTCTTC.

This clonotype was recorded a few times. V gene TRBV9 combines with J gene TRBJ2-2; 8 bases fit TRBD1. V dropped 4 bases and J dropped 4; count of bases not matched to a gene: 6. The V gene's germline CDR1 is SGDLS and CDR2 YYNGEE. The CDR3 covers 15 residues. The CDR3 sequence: CASSFTGTGTGELFF. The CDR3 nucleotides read TGTGCCAGCAGCTTCACCGGGACAGGCACCGGGGAGCTGTTTTTT. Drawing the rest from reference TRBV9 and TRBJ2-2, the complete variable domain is DSGVTQTPKHLITATGQRVTLRCSPRSGDLSVYWYQQSLDQGLQFLIQYYNGEERAKGNILERFSAQQFPDLHSELNLSSLELGDSALYFCASSFTGTGTGELFFGEGSRLTVL.

The CDR3 region is CASSWGQNYEQYF. CDR3 sequence (DNA): TGTGCCAGCTCCTGGGGTCAGAACTACGAGCAGTACTTC. J is TRBJ2-7 and V is TRBV18, with D unresolved. Per germline, CDR1 KGHSH and CDR2 LQKENI. The CDR3 spans 13 residues. Trimming took 6 bases from V and 3 from J, leaving 12 bases between them.

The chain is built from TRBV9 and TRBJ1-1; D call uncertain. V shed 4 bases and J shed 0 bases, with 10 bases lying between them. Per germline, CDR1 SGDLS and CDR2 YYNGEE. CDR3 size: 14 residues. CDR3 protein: CASSSPSMNTEAFF. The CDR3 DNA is TGTGCCAGCAGCTCTCCGAGCATGAACACTGAAGCTTTCTTT. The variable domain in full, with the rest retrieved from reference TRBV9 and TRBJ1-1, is DSGVTQTPKHLITATGQRVTLRCSPRSGDLSVYWYQQSLDQGLQFLIQYYNGEERAKGNILERFSAQQFPDLHSELNLSSLELGDSALYFCASSSPSMNTEAFFGQGTRLTVV.

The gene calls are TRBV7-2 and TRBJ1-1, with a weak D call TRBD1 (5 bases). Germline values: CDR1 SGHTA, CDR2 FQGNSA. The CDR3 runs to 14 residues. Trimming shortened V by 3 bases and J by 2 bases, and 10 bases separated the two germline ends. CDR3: CASSLLGVNTEAFF. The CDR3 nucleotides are TGTGCCAGCAGCTTGTTGGGGGTAAACACTGAAGCTTTCTTT.

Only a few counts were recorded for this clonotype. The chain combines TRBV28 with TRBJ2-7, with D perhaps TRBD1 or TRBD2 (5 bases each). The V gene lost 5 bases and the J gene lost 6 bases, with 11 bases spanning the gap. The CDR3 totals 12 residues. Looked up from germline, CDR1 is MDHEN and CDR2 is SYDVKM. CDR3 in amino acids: CASSATGAEQYF. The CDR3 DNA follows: TGTGCCAGCAGTGCAACCGGGGCCGAGCAGTACTTC.

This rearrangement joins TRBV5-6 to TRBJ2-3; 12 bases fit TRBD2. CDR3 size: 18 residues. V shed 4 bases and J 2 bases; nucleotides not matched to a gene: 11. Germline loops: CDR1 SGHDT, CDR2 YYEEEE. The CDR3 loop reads CASSLGLAGPLFTDTQYF. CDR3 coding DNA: TGTGCCAGCAGCCTTGGACTAGCGGGGCCCCTTTTCACAGATACGCAGTATTTT.

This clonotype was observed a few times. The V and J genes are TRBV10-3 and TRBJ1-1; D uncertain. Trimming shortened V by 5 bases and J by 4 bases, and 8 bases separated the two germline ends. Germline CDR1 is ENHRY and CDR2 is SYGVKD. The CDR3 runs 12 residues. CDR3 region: CAISTRTTEAFF. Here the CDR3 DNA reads TGTGCCATCAGTACGAGGACCACTGAAGCTTTCTTT.

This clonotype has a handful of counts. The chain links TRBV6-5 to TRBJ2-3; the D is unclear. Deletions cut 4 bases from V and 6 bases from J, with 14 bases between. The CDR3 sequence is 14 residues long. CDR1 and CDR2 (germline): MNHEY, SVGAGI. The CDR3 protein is CASSSHRTTDTQYF. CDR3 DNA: TGTGCCAGCAGTTCCCATAGGACCACGGATACGCAGTATTTT.

The CDR3 sequence is CASSPPARGGPYEQYF. For the CDR3, the DNA is TGTGCCAGCTCACCACCTGCGCGCGGGGGGCCCTACGAGCAGTACTTC. This rearrangement joins TRBV18 to TRBJ2-7, with 8 bases that match TRBD2. The junction had 6 bases not matched to a gene; V was cut back by 0 bases and J by 2 bases. Germline values: CDR1 KGHSH, CDR2 LQKENI. The CDR3 extends over 16 amino acids.